Listed below are T cell receptor beta chains from one sample, sequenced in a study of neoadjuvant anti-PD-1 for oral cavity cancer. TCRdb's copy holds only in-frame clones and misses some; the assay was immunoSEQ multiplex PCR. The sample carries 11,000 to 15,000 clones, around 70% recorded once. The source material was PBMCs, sampled before nivolumab (anti-PD-1) treatment. These receptors came from a person aged 40 to 85 with oral cavity squamous cell carcinoma. Each CDR3 is given with its conserved first and last residue. The D gene is left open where the match is weak. The size field is filled for only some rows; it gives once, few, many or a size class.

TRBD2,TRBJ2-1,once,17,TRBV5-1,TGCGCCAGCAGCTTGCGCGCAGCGGGGAGCTCCTACAATGAGCAGTTCTTC,CASSLRAAGSSYNEQFF
-,TRBJ1-5,few,15,TRBV5-6,TGTGCCAGCAGACCATGGGGGGCGAGCAATCAGCCCCAGCATTTT,CASRPWGASNQPQHF
-,TRBJ1-1,few,13,TRBV6-1,TGTGCCAGCAGTGAAGATCCGAACACTGAAGCTTTCTTT,CASSEDPNTEAFF
-,TRBJ1-1,few,16,TRBV14,TGTGCCAGCAGCCAAGAATGGGGAACAGTGAACACTGAAGCTTTCTTT,CASSQEWGTVNTEAFF
TRBD2,TRBJ2-1,-,14,TRBV6-5,TGTGCCAGCAGGCGGACTAGCGGGAGCAATGAGCAGTTCTTC,CASRRTSGSNEQFF
-,TRBJ1-1,-,13,TRBV19,TGTGCCACCTTAGGGACGGTGAACACTGAAGCTTTCTTT,CATLGTVNTEAFF
TRBD1,TRBJ1-6,few,16,TRBV7-9,TGTGCCAGCAGCCTCGACAGGGGCCCCGCGAATTCACCCCTCCACTTT,CASSLDRGPANSPLHF
-,TRBJ1-5,-,14,TRBV2,TGTGCCAGCAGTGAATCCCCCCCCGGTGGGCCCCAGCATTTT,CASSESPPGGPQHF
-,TRBJ1-1,few,16,TRBV13,TGTGCCAGCAGCTTAGGAACCAGGATGAGGAACACTGAAGCTTTCTTT,CASSLGTRMRNTEAFF
TRBD2,TRBJ2-1,-,16,TRBV7-9,TGTGCCAGCAGCTACGTTCCGGGACTACATGCCGGTGAGCAGTTCTTC,CASSYVPGLHAGEQFF
-,TRBJ2-7,-,12,TRBV5-5,TGTGCCAGCAGCTTGGGGACCTACGAGCAGTACTTC,CASSLGTYEQYF
-,TRBJ2-1,-,12,TRBV28,TGTGCCAGCAGTTTAGGGGCAGATGAGCAGTTCTTC,CASSLGADEQFF
-,TRBJ2-7,-,15,TRBV28,TGTGCCAGCAGCTTCGGGGGAACCCTCCTATGGGAGCAGTACTTC,CASSFGGTLLWEQYF
TRBD1,TRBJ1-4,once,16,TRBV4-1,TGCGCCAGCAGCCCAGGACAGGGGGCGACTAATGAAAAACTGTTTTTT,CASSPGQGATNEKLFF
-,TRBJ1-3,-,15,TRBV19,TGTGCCAGTAGTCCCCCTGTTGTGGCTGGAAACACCATATATTTT,CASSPPVVAGNTIYF
-,TRBJ1-3,-,16,TRBV5-1,TGCGCCAGCAGCTTGGGACCTGGCGGGTCTGGAAACACCATATATTTT,CASSLGPGGSGNTIYF
-,TRBJ1-2,once,14,TRBV9,TGTGCCAGCAGCGAAGGGAGAGCTAACTATGGCTACACCTTC,CASSEGRANYGYTF
-,TRBJ2-5,-,15,TRBV9,TGTGCCAGCAGCGTAGAGGGGGGTAGGGCAGAGACCCAGTACTTC,CASSVEGGRAETQYF
TRBD1,TRBJ1-2,-,13,TRBV5-4,TGTGCCAGCAGCCCGACAGGGGGTGATGGCTACACCTTC,CASSPTGGDGYTF
-,TRBJ1-2,-,15,TRBV7-8,TGTGCCAGCAGCTTAGATTGGGGCCGTAACTATGGCTACACCTTC,CASSLDWGRNYGYTF
-,TRBJ2-1,few,13,TRBV14,TGTGCCAGCAGCTCCGAGGTCTACAATGAGCAGTTCTTC,CASSSEVYNEQFF
-,TRBJ2-3,once,14,TRBV5-4,TGTGCCAGCAGCTTGGTGCAGGACACAGATACGCAGTATTTT,CASSLVQDTDTQYF
TRBD1,TRBJ1-2,few,16,TRBV19,TGTGCCAGTAGCAAATGGAGTCTGACAGGGGGCTATGGCTACACCTTC,CASSKWSLTGGYGYTF
-,TRBJ2-1,-,13,TRBV7-3,TGTGCCAGCAGCTTTTCGGGGACTTCCGAGCAGTTCTTC,CASSFSGTSEQFF
-,TRBJ1-5,-,15,TRBV2,TGTGCCACCCTTAGAGGGGGAGGAGGCAATCAGCCCCAGCATTTT,CATLRGGGGNQPQHF
-,TRBJ1-1,-,13,TRBV11-2,TGTGCCAGCAGCCTGACTGGGAACACTGAAGCTTTCTTT,CASSLTGNTEAFF
-,TRBJ2-7,once,16,TRBV27,-,CASSSSLGETSYEQYF
-,TRBJ2-2,-,14,TRBV19,TGTGCCAGTAGTATAACCGGTCGTACCGGGGAGCTGTTTTTT,CASSITGRTGELFF
-,TRBJ2-5,-,16,TRBV19,TGTGCCAGTAGTATAGATATCCGGAGACGAGGAGAGACCCAGTACTTC,CASSIDIRRRGETQYF
-,TRBJ2-1,-,15,TRBV13,TGTGCCAGCAGCCCAGAGGGCCCAGCCTACAATGAGCAGTTCTTC,CASSPEGPAYNEQFF
-,TRBJ1-4,-,14,TRBV2,TGTGCCAGCTCTGGGGGCAGCACTAATGAAAAACTGTTTTTT,CASSGGSTNEKLFF
-,TRBJ2-3,few,13,TRBV6-1,TGTGCCAGCATCCTAGACTCGGCAGATACGCAGTATTTT,CASILDSADTQYF
-,TRBJ1-1,-,14,TRBV5-1,TGCGCCAGCAGCCCCGGGACACTGAACACTGAAGCTTTCTTT,CASSPGTLNTEAFF
-,TRBJ1-6,few,12,TRBV18,TGTGCCAGCTCAGAATATAATTCACCCCTCCACTTT,CASSEYNSPLHF
-,TRBJ1-4,few,15,TRBV25-1,TGTGCCAGCAGTGAATCGGAGGGATGGGGTGAAAAACTGTTTTTT,CASSESEGWGEKLFF
-,TRBJ1-6,-,14,TRBV6-5,TGTGCCAGCAGAGGGGGAGTTAATAATTCACCCCTCCACTTT,CASRGGVNNSPLHF